Listed here are 27 T cell receptor beta chains from one sample, sequenced in a study of T cell repertoires in cytomegalovirus infection (dated by TCRdb to between 2018 and 2021). The sample was run on an Illumina HiSeq 1500. TCRdb applied fastp at Q25 and MiXCR to the public reads, then kept only in-frame beta chains. A single entry per CDR3 protein holds the most common genes and DNA from its merged rows. This sample comprises about 260,000 distinct CDR3 sequences, approximately 13% of them detected only once. The ten largest account for roughly 8.9% of the sample. Source material: PBMCs. The receptors originated from a human donor in good health (CMV status not recorded). Some clones in this sample may be carry-over from other donors' samples.

This clonotype was seen at least ten times. The chain is built from TRBV19 and TRBJ2-1; 9 bases are a match to TRBD2. Germline V gene data show CDR1 as LNHDA and CDR2 as SQIVND (reference sequence). With 0 bases clipped from V and 9 bases from J, the junction kept 6 bases outside the gene matches. The CDR3 runs to 15 residues. CDR3 protein: CASSIELAGAAEQFF. Here the CDR3 DNA reads TGTGCCAGTAGTATAGAGTTAGCGGGAGCAGCTGAGCAGTTCTTC.

With regard to this clonotype: This may be a read error: a much more frequent sequence differs by one nucleotide. The chain is built from TRBV7-8 and TRBJ2-5, with D unresolved. This CDR3 has 14 amino acids. Germline CDR1 SGHVS, CDR2 FQNEAQ. V shed 5 bases and J shed 5 bases, with 15 bases lying between them. DNA for the CDR3: TGTGCCAGCAGCCCCACGGGTTCCTGGGAGACCCAGTACTTC. This translates into CASSPTGSWETQYF.

The V and J genes are TRBV20-1 and TRBJ2-7; TRBD2 matches 12 bases. In germline, CDR1 is DFQATT, CDR2 SNEGSKA (reference sequence). Losses at the gene ends were 2 bases for V and 6 bases for J; bases not matched to a gene: 14. CDR3 length: 17 residues. Written as DNA, the CDR3 is TGCAGTGCTAGAATACACCGACTAGCGGGAGCCTTGGTCGAGCAGTACTTC. Its protein product is CSARIHRLAGALVEQYF.

The CDR3 DNA reads as TGTGCCACCCAGGGGTACGGGACCACTGAAGCTTTCTTT. Its translation is CATQGYGTTEAFF. The chain couples TRBV12-3 or TRBV12-4 to TRBJ1-1, with D possibly matching TRBD1 (6 bases). The ends were cut back, 10 bases at V and 4 bases at J, with 16 bases in the middle. The CDR3 runs to 13 residues.

This chain links TRBV5-1 with TRBJ2-2; perhaps D is TRBD1 or TRBD2 (6 bases each). The CDR3 loop spans 21 amino acids. The V end was cut by 3 bases, the J end by 0 bases, with 27 bases between. CDR1 and CDR2 from the germline V gene are SGHRS and YFSETQ. This CDR3 reads CASSYDLEGGLRRANTGELFF. CDR3 in DNA: TGCGCCAGCAGCTACGACCTCGAAGGGGGACTCCGTCGGGCGAACACCGGGGAGCTGTTTTTT.

The chain has TRBV6-1 and TRBJ2-3; D gene unclear. Deletions cut 5 bases from V and 6 bases from J, with 12 bases between. Germline V gives CDR1 MNHNS, CDR2 SASEGT. This CDR3 has 13 residues. The CDR3 DNA follows: TGTGCCAGCAGTAGGGTAAATGCGGATACGCAGTATTTT. Amino acids: CASSRVNADTQYF.

Here the CDR3 reads CSVEDGAAEWTDTQYF. DNA of the CDR3: TGCAGCGTTGAAGATGGGGCCGCTGAGTGGACAGATACGCAGTATTTT. The chain joins TRBV29-1 to TRBJ2-3; a weak D match, TRBD1 (5 bases). This CDR3 is 16 amino acids long. Per the germline V gene, CDR1 is SQVTM and CDR2 is ANQGSEA. V was trimmed by 0 bases and J by 3 bases, leaving 16 bases between them.

This chain connects TRBV5-1 to TRBJ1-2; no reliable D call. The CDR3 contains 15 residues. Germline values: CDR1 SGHRS, CDR2 YFSETQ. Between the trimmed V and J ends, which lost 2 bases and 0 bases, there was a span of 11 bases. The CDR3 sequence: CASSFTGLANYGYTF. DNA of the CDR3: TGCGCCAGCAGCTTCACCGGCCTAGCTAACTATGGCTACACCTTC.

At least ten counts were recorded for this clonotype. The chain joins TRBV7-2 to TRBJ1-2; D is ambiguous. The V gene's germline CDR1 is SGHTA and CDR2 FQGNSA. The CDR3 sequence is 15 residues long. The V end was cut by 1 base, the J end by 0 bases, with 9 bases between. The CDR3 coding sequence is TGTGCCAGCAGCTTAGTAGGCTCCACTAACTATGGCTACACCTTC. Its translation is CASSLVGSTNYGYTF.

This chain connects TRBV9 to TRBJ2-3, with 7 bases identical to TRBD1. Trimming removed 0 bases from V and 4 bases from J; junction bases left unmatched: 5. Germline V gives CDR1 SGDLS, CDR2 YYNGEE. The CDR3 is 15 residues long. The DNA of the CDR3 is TGTGCCAGCAGCGTAGAGGCTCAGGGGGCAGATACGCAGTATTTT. Its protein product is CASSVEAQGADTQYF.

In its sample, this clonotype was seen a few times. The chain joins TRBV20-1 to TRBJ1-1, with D unresolved. V was shortened by 0 bases and J by 4 bases, with 9 bases between the two germline ends. CDR1 is DFQATT, CDR2 SNEGSKA, per germline (reference sequence). There are 13 residues in the CDR3. The CDR3 sequence: CSARDQGGTEAFF. The CDR3 DNA follows: TGCAGTGCTAGAGATCAAGGCGGCACTGAAGCTTTCTTT.

The chain uses TRBV29-1 and TRBJ2-3; 10 bases match TRBD2. The CDR3 is 15 residues long. Per the germline V gene, CDR1 is SQVTM and CDR2 is ANQGSEA. Trimming at V came to 5 bases and at J to 2 bases, leaving 7 bases not matched to a gene. The CDR3, as DNA: TGCAGCGTTAGGGGTAGCGGGGGGCTCACAGATACGCAGTATTTT. It codes for CSVRGSGGLTDTQYF.

The chain couples TRBV18 to TRBJ2-7; a possible D gene is TRBD2 (5 bases). The CDR3 is 15 residues long. Germline V gene data show CDR1 as KGHSH and CDR2 as LQKENI. V lost 1 base and J lost 3, with 13 bases in between. This CDR3 reads CASSPRVAGGYEQYF. CDR3 in DNA: TGTGCCAGCTCACCACGGGTCGCTGGAGGCTACGAGCAGTACTTC.

This chain connects TRBV20-1 to TRBJ1-1, with TRBD1 matching 9 bases. The CDR3 runs 13 residues. V shed 5 bases and J 2 bases; nucleotides not matched to a gene: 3. CDR1 is DFQATT and CDR2 is SNEGSKA in the germline V gene (reference sequence). The chain's CDR3 is CSALQGANTEAFF. CDR3 sequence (DNA): TGCAGTGCTTTACAGGGGGCTAACACTGAAGCTTTCTTT.

This clonotype was seen at least ten times. The CDR3 sequence: CASRDTTNYGYTF. The CDR3 coding sequence is TGTGCCAGCCGGGACACAACTAACTATGGCTACACCTTC. This chain links TRBV11-1 with TRBJ1-2; a weak D match, TRBD1 (6 bases). The CDR3 runs to 13 residues. The germline V and J ends were trimmed by 8 bases and 0 bases, with 10 bases remaining between them. Germline CDR1 is SGHAT and CDR2 is FQDESV (reference sequence).

This clonotype was detected a few times. The rearrangement joins TRBV2 to TRBJ1-2; 8 bases align to TRBD1. CDR3 size: 17 residues. V trimming: 6 bases; J trimming: 4 bases; junction bases outside the gene matches: 16. CDR1 is SNHLY and CDR2 is FYNNEI in the germline V gene. The CDR3 loop is CASRAGQGLLAPYGYTF. The CDR3 nucleotides read TGTGCCAGCAGAGCCGGACAGGGCCTTTTGGCCCCCTATGGCTACACCTTC.

This clonotype was detected ten times or more. Here the CDR3 DNA reads TGTGCCAGCAGCTTCCCGGGATCTCCCTACGAGCAGTACTTC. Amino acids: CASSFPGSPYEQYF. The J gene is TRBJ2-7, the V gene TRBV5-4; maybe TRBD2 (5 bases). Germline V CDR1 and CDR2: SGHNT, YYREEE (reference sequence). This CDR3 is 14 amino acids long. Trimming pared 2 bases from V and 2 bases from J, leaving 11 bases between.

As concerns this clonotype: Mismatch with germline at one junction end may stem from a read error. The chain uses TRBV11-2 and TRBJ1-1; D gene uncertain. The CDR3 is 13 amino acids. The V gene's germline CDR1 is SGHAT and CDR2 FQNNGV. CDR3 region: CACSRTVESGAFF. CDR3 sequence (DNA): TGTGCCTGCAGCCGCACAGTAGAGTCGGGAGCTTTCTTT.

The chain joins TRBV20-1 to TRBJ2-7, with 9 positions matching TRBD2. CDR3 length: 13 amino acids. From germline, CDR1 is DFQATT and CDR2 SNEGSKA (reference sequence). V was clipped by 6 bases and J by 5 bases; unmatched bases: 8. CDR3 in amino acids: CSAGLAFGNEQYF. The CDR3 coding sequence is TGCAGTGCCGGACTAGCGTTTGGGAACGAGCAGTACTTC.

V gene TRBV11-2 combines with J gene TRBJ2-7; D may be TRBD1 (6 bases). Germline loops: CDR1 SGHAT, CDR2 FQNNGV. Trimming removed 5 bases at V and 3 bases at J, with 11 bases between. The CDR3 totals 13 residues. CDR3 loop: CASSEGDLYEQYF. The DNA for the CDR3 is TGTGCCAGCAGCGAGGGGGACCTCTACGAGCAGTACTTC.

The chain carries TRBV20-1 and TRBJ1-1; D gene uncertain. This CDR3 has 13 residues. The germline V and J ends were trimmed by 6 bases and 3 bases, with 14 bases remaining between them. From germline, CDR1 is DFQATT and CDR2 SNEGSKA (reference sequence). The DNA of the CDR3 is TGCAGTGCGCCGATCCTTTGGGACACTGAAGCTTTCTTT. It encodes CSAPILWDTEAFF.

Details on this clonotype: A much larger clonotype is one base distant, so this may be a read error. V and J are TRBV11-2 and TRBJ1-1; tentative D call: TRBD1 (6 bases). V gave up 2 bases and J gave up 1 base, with 14 bases separating them. Germline V gene data show CDR1 as SGHAT and CDR2 as FQNNGV. This CDR3 has 16 residues. CDR3 in amino acids: CASSLLVRGWNTEAFF. The CDR3 DNA reads TGTGCCAGCAGCTTACTGGTCAGGGGATGGAACACTGAAGCTTTCTTT. The full variable domain, in which reference TRBV11-2 and TRBJ1-1 provide the parts outside the CDR3, is EAGVAQSPRYKIIEKRQSVAFWCNPISGHATLYWYQQILGQGPKLLIQFQNNGVVDDSQLPKDRFSAERLKGVDSTLKIQPAKLEDSAVYLCASSLLVRGWNTEAFFGQGTRLTVV.

This clonotype was seen at least ten times. This chain links TRBV7-2 with TRBJ1-2; D remains ambiguous. Trimming shortened V by 0 bases and J by 10 bases, and 21 bases separated the two germline ends. The CDR3 has 16 residues. Germline lookup yields CDR1 SGHTA and CDR2 FQGNSA. CDR3 bases: TGTGCCAGCAGCTTAGCAGGGTTGGCCAGCACCTTATTCTACACCTTC. The encoded protein is CASSLAGLASTLFYTF. The variable domain in full, with the rest retrieved from reference TRBV7-2 and TRBJ1-2, is GAGVSQSPSNKVTEKGKDVELRCDPISGHTALYWYRQSLGQGLEFLIYFQGNSAPDKSGLPSDRFSAERTGGSVSTLTIQRTQQEDSAVYLCASSLAGLASTLFYTFGSGTRLTVV.

This clonotype was detected a few times. V is TRBV20-1 and J is TRBJ1-1, with TRBD1 matching over 9 bases. This CDR3 spans 14 amino acids. V shed 0 bases, J shed 5 bases, and the junction held 4 bases outside the gene matches. Germline loops: CDR1 DFQATT, CDR2 SNEGSKA (reference sequence). The chain's CDR3 is CSARDGDRDTEAFF. As DNA, the CDR3 is TGCAGTGCTAGAGATGGGGACAGGGATACTGAAGCTTTCTTT.

The genes are TRBV6-1 and TRBJ2-7; TRBD2 aligns across 8 bases. The CDR3 totals 15 residues. V shed 8 bases, J shed 5 bases, and the junction held 14 bases outside the gene matches. CDR1 and CDR2 from the germline V gene are MNHNS and SASEGT. The DNA of the CDR3 is TGTGCCAGCTCCCCCGGGGGGGGGGCATTCGACGAGCAGTACTTC. Translating it yields CASSPGGGAFDEQYF.

J is TRBJ2-5 and V is TRBV20-1; D uncertain. Looked up from germline, CDR1 is DFQATT and CDR2 is SNEGSKA (reference sequence). V was pared by 1 base and J by 4 bases, with 25 bases between. The CDR3 extends over 18 amino acids. The CDR3 spells CSARGPYEPSSWGETQYF. The DNA for the CDR3 is TGCAGTGCTAGAGGACCGTACGAGCCCTCCTCGTGGGGAGAGACCCAGTACTTC.

CDR3 amino acids: CASSDSREYCPYEQYF. The CDR3 DNA reads TGTGCCAGCAGTGATAGTAGGGAGTATTGTCCCTACGAGCAGTACTTC. The chain couples TRBV6-4 to TRBJ2-7; D possibly corresponds to TRBD2 (5 bases). The CDR3 is 16 residues long. With 3 bases removed from V and 2 bases from J, the gap between germline ends came to 17 bases. Germline V gene data show CDR1 as MRHNA and CDR2 as SNTAGT.